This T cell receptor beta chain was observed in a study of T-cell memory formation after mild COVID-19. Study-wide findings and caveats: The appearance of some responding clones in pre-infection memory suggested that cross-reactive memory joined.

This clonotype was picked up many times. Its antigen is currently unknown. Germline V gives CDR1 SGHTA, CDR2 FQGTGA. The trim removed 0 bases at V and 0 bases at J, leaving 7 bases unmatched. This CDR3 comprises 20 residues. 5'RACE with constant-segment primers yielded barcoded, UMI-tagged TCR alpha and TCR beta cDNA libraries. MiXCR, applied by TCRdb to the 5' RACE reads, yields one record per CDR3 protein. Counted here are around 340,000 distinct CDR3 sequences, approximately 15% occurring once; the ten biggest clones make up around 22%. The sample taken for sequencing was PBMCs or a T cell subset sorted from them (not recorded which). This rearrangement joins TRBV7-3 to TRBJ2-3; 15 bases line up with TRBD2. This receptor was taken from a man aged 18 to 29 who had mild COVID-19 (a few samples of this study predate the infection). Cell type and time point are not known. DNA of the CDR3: TGTGCCAGCAGCTTAACCCGACCCGGGACTAGCGGGGGGAGCACAGATACGCAGTATTTT. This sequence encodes CASSLTRPGTSGGSTDTQYF.